The 7 T cell receptor beta chains in this list originate from one sample, sequenced in a study of blood T cell repertoires in COVID-19. The table came from immunoSEQ multiplex PCR; TCRdb's copy has only in-frame clones and leaves some out. The sample yields roughly 500,000 clones, 88% seen once. The sample comprised PBMCs or T cells enriched from blood (not recorded which). All receptors derive from a woman aged 40 to 49 who had recovered from COVID-19.

This clone was seen a few times. Other DNA sequences from this sample encode an identical CDR3 as well. The genes are TRBV5-4 and TRBJ1-2, with 8 bases aligning to TRBD1. Losses at the gene ends were 4 bases for V and 2 bases for J; bases not matched to a gene: 7. This CDR3 spans 15 amino acids. Looked up from germline, CDR1 is SGHNT and CDR2 is YYREEE (reference sequence). DNA for the CDR3: TGTGCCAGCAGCCTTTCGACAGGGGAGAACTATGGCTACACCTTC. Amino acids: CASSLSTGENYGYTF. Complete variable domain (other parts from reference TRBV5-4 and TRBJ1-2): ETGVTQSPTHLIKTRGQQVTLRCSSQSGHNTVSWYQQALGQGPQFIFQYYREEENGRGNFPPRFSGLQFPNYSSELNVNALELDDSALYLCASSLSTGENYGYTFGSGTRLTVV.

The rearrangement uses TRBV4-3 and TRBJ1-4; no firm D call. The CDR3 length is 15 residues. Germline CDR1 and CDR2: LGHNA and YSLEER. The V gene lost 6 bases and the J gene lost 0 bases, with 11 bases spanning the gap. CDR3 DNA sequence: TGCGCCAGCAGAGGCGGGATCGCAACTAATGAAAAACTGTTTTTT. Amino acid sequence: CASRGGIATNEKLFF.

The chain recombines TRBV6-5 with TRBJ1-2, with D uncertain. Germline V gene sequence: CDR1 MNHEY, CDR2 SVGAGI. This CDR3 contains 12 residues. V dropped 7 bases and J dropped 4 bases, with 10 bases sitting between them. CDR3 coding DNA: TGTGCCAGCAATCTCGGTGGCTATGGCTACACCTTC. It encodes CASNLGGYGYTF.

The chain couples TRBV6-1 to TRBJ2-3; 7 bases map to TRBD2. V was clipped by 2 bases and J by 4 bases; unmatched bases: 6. The CDR3 is 15 residues long. Germline assignment: CDR1 MNHNS and CDR2 SASEGT. CDR3 amino acids: CASSERRERADTQYF. The CDR3 DNA reads as TGTGCCAGCAGTGAACGGCGGGAGCGGGCAGATACGCAGTATTTT.

The chain joins TRBV7-9 to TRBJ1-5; D remains ambiguous. CDR3 length equals 13 residues. With 1 base removed from V and 3 bases from J, the gap between germline ends came to 4 bases. The germline V gene has CDR1 SEHNR and CDR2 FQNEAQ (reference sequence). The CDR3 protein is CASSLGDNQPQHF. The CDR3 bases are TGTGCCAGCAGCTTAGGAGACAATCAGCCCCAGCATTTT.

The chain has TRBV6-2 or TRBV6-3 and TRBJ2-7; weak D call: TRBD1 (6 bases). The CDR3 consists of 17 residues. Germline loops: CDR1 MNHEY, CDR2 SVGEGT. The V end lost 6 bases, the J end lost 1 base, and 22 bases lay between the germline ends. CDR3 protein: CASSRPPGVLGSYEQYF. The CDR3 DNA reads TGTGCCAGCAGCCGTCCTCCAGGGGTACTTGGGTCCTACGAGCAGTACTTC.

A remark on this clone: This sample includes further DNA sequences coding for the same CDR3. V and J are TRBV5-1 and TRBJ1-1; the match to TRBD1 covers 9 bases. Germline CDR1 SGHRS, CDR2 YFSETQ. The J segment lost 5 bases and the V segment lost 0 bases, leaving 5 bases of the junction unmatched. The CDR3 sequence is 15 residues long. CDR3 amino acids: CASSLEGQGGTEAFF. The CDR3 bases are TGCGCCAGCAGCTTGGAGGGACAGGGAGGGACTGAAGCTTTCTTT.